The text below deals with one TCR beta chain. Its antigen is not identified. This entry belongs to a study of regulatory T cells in long-lasting Graves disease. Time point defined: persistent/refractory GD, antithyroid drugs over 5 years with positive TRAb. RNA isolated from PBMCs was used to make the TCR library. Overall study results and limits: Few sampled subjects may have lowered accuracy. The study found lower TCR diversity in persistent Graves' patients than in newly diagnosed ones. Favored gene segments in persistent disease were TRBV28, TRBJ1-2 and TRBJ2-5. Shared public clonotypes totalled 2,741 in persistent patients, compared with 966 in new patients.

Trimming left V 5 bases short and J 1 base short, with 11 bases between. The germline V gene encodes CDR1 SGHAT and CDR2 FQNNGV. The CDR3 consists of 15 residues. Construction of the TCR beta libraries employed iRepertoire HTBI primers in conjunction with Arm-PCR of CDR3 regions. From the multiplex PCR reads, TCRdb called clonotypes with MiXCR, one entry per CDR3 protein. The sample has 650,000 to 700,000 distinct CDR3 sequences, around 30% seen once. This receptor was identified in a female donor with Graves disease. The sample consisted of peripheral blood mononuclear cells (PBMCs), taken when the disease was refractory, from a patient treated with antithyroid drugs. The rearrangement links TRBV11-2 to TRBJ2-2, with D unclear. The CDR3 here is CASSPPWGNTGELFF. CDR3 in DNA: TGTGCCAGCAGCCCGCCGTGGGGGAACACCGGGGAGCTGTTTTTT.